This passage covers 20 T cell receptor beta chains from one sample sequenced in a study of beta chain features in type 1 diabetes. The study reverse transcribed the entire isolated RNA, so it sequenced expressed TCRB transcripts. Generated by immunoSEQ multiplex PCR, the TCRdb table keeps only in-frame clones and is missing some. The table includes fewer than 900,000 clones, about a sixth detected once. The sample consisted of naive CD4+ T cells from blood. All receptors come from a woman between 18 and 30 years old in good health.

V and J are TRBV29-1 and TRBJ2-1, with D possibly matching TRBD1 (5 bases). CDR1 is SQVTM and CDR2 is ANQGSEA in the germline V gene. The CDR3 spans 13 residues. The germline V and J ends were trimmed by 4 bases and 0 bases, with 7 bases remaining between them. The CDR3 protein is CSVAGHSYNEQFF. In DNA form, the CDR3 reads TGCAGCGTTGCCGGACACTCCTACAATGAGCAGTTCTTC.

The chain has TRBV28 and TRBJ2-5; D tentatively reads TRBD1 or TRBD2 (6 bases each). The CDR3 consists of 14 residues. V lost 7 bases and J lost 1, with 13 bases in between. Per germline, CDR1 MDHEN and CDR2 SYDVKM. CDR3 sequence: CASNRGPGQETQYF. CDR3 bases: TGTGCCAGCAACCGGGGGCCCGGCCAAGAGACCCAGTACTTC.

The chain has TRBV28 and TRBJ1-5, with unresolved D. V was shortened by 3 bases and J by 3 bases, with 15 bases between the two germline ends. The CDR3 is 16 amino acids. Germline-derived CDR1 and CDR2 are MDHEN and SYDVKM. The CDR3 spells CASSLAASPPNQPQHF. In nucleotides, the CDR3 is TGTGCCAGCAGTTTGGCGGCTTCACCTCCCAATCAGCCCCAGCATTTT.

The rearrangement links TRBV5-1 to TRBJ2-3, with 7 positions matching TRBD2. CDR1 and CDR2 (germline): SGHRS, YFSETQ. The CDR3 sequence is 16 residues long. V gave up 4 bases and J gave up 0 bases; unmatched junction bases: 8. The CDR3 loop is CASSKTLASSTDTQYF. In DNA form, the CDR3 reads TGCGCCAGCAGCAAAACACTAGCGTCTAGCACAGATACGCAGTATTTT.

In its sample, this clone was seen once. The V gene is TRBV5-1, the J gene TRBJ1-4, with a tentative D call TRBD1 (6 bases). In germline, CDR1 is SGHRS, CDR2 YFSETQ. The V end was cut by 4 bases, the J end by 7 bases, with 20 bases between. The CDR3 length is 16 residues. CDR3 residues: CASSREDSRLGEKLFF. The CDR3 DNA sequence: TGCGCCAGCAGCAGAGAGGACAGCCGCTTAGGTGAAAAACTGTTTTTT.

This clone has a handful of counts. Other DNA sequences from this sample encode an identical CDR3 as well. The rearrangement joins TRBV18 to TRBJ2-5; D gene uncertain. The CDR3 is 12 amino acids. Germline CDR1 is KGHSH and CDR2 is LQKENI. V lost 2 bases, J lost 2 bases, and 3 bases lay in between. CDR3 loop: CASSPGQETQYF. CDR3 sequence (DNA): TGTGCCAGCTCACCAGGGCAAGAGACCCAGTACTTC.

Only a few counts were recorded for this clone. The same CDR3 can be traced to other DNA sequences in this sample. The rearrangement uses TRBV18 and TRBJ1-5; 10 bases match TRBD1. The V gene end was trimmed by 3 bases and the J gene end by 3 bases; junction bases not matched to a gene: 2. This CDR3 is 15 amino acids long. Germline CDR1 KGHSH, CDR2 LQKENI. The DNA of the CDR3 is TGTGCCAGCTCACCCGGGACAGGGGTCAATCAGCCCCAGCATTTT. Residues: CASSPGTGVNQPQHF.

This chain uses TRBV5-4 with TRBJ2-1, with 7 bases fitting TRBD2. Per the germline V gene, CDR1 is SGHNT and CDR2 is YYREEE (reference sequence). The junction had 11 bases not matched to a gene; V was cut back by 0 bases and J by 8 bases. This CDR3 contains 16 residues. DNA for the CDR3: TGTGCCAGCAGCTTGGACGTCACTAGCGCCGGGGATGAGCAGTTCTTC. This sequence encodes CASSLDVTSAGDEQFF.

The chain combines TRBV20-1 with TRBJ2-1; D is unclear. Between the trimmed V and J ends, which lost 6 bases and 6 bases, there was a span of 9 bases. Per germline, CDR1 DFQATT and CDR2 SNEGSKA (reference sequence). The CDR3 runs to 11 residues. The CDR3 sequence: CSATDLNEQFF. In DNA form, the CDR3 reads TGCAGTGCCACGGATCTCAATGAGCAGTTCTTC.

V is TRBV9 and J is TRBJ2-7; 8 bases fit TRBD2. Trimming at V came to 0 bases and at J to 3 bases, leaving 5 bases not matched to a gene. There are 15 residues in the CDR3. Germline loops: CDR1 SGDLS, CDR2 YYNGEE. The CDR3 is CASSVGAGGNYEQYF. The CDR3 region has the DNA TGTGCCAGCAGCGTAGGCGCGGGAGGCAACTACGAGCAGTACTTC.

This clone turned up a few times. CDR3 sequence (DNA): TGTGCCAGCAGTGCTAGCGGCTCCTACAATGAGCAGTTCTTC. Amino acids: CASSASGSYNEQFF. The rearrangement joins TRBV28 to TRBJ2-1; 7 bases match TRBD2. Germline V lookup: CDR1 MDHEN, CDR2 SYDVKM. J gave up 0 bases and V 5 bases, and 1 base lay outside the gene matches. The CDR3 has 14 amino acids.

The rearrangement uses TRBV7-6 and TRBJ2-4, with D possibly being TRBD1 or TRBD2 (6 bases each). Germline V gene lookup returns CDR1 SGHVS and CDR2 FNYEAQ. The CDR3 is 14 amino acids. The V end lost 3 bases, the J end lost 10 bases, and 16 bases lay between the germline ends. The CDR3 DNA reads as TGTGCCAGCAGCTTTCAGGGTAGCGGACAGATTCAGTACTTC. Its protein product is CASSFQGSGQIQYF.

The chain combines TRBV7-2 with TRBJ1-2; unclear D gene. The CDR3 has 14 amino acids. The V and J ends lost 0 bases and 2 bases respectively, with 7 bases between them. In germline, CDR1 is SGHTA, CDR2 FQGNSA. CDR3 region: CASSLALLNYGYTF. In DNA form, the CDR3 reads TGTGCCAGCAGCTTAGCGCTATTGAACTATGGCTACACCTTC.

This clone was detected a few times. The CDR3 loop is CASKAGTGWGGEQFF. The CDR3 DNA reads as TGTGCCAGCAAAGCCGGGACAGGTTGGGGGGGTGAGCAGTTCTTC. This chain joins TRBV2 and TRBJ2-1; a possible D gene is TRBD1 (8 bases). V was pared by 7 bases and J by 9 bases, with 22 bases between. The CDR3 length is 15 residues. CDR1 and CDR2 from the germline V gene are SNHLY and FYNNEI.

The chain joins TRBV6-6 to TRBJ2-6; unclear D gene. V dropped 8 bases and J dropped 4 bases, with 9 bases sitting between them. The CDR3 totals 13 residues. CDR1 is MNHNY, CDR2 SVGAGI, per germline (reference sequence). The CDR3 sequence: CASGDPGANVLTF. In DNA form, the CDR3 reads TGTGCCAGCGGCGATCCCGGGGCCAACGTCCTGACTTTC.

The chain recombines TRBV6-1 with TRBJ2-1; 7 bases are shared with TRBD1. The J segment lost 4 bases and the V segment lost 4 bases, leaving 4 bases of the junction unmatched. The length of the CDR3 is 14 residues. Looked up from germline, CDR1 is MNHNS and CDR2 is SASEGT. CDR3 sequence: CASSVGTEYNEQFF. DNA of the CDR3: TGTGCCAGCAGTGTGGGGACAGAATACAATGAGCAGTTCTTC.

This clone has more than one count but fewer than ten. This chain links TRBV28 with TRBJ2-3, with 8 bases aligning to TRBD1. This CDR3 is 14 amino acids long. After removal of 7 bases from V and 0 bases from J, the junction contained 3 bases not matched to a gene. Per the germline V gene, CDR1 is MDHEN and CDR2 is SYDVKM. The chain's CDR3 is CASTRDRSTDTQYF. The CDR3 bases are TGTGCCAGCACGCGGGACAGGAGCACAGATACGCAGTATTTT.

In DNA form, the CDR3 reads TGTGCCAGTAGTATAGTGGGACTGGGGTCCATGAACACTGAAGCTTTCTTT. Its translation is CASSIVGLGSMNTEAFF. The chain uses TRBV19 and TRBJ1-1; a possible D gene is TRBD1 (5 bases). V lost 1 base, J lost 0 bases, and 15 bases lay in between. Germline lookup yields CDR1 LNHDA and CDR2 SQIVND (reference sequence). The CDR3 length is 17 residues.

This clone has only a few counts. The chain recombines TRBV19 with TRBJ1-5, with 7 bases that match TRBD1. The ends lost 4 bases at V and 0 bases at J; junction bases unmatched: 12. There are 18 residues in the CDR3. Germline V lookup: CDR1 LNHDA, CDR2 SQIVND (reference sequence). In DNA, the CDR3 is TGTGCCAGTAGTACCCAACGGGACAGCTTGTATAGCAATCAGCCCCAGCATTTT. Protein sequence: CASSTQRDSLYSNQPQHF.

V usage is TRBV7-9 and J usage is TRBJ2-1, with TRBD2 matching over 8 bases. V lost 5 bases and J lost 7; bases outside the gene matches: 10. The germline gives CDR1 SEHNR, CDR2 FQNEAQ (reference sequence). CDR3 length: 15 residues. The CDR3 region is CASSPRAGVDNEQFF. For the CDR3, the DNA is TGTGCCAGCAGCCCAAGAGCGGGAGTCGATAATGAGCAGTTCTTC.